This TCR beta chain was profiled in a study of molecular identifiers for immune sequencing clone quantification. Study conclusions and caveats: Beyond 20 RNA copies, clones held over 99% of effector molecules, compared with under 1% in naive cells. Researchers reportedly could pick up spiked Jurkat TCR RNA from one cell mixed into some 1 million naive cells.

Construction of naive CD8 libraries employed roughly 18,000 to 1,000,000 sorted cells together with 10%, 30% or 50% RNA. Details on this clonotype: Its target is unknown.

One entry per CDR3 protein, called by TCRdb with MiXCR from the PCR reads. The table records approximately 550,000 distinct CDR3 sequences, 20% to 25% of them present only once. CDR3 size: 13 residues. V was cut by 5 bases and J by 3 bases, with 10 bases left in between. Source material: naive CD8+ T cells from blood, with Jurkat cell RNA spiked in. Subset here: FACS-sorted CD8+CD4-CCR7+CD45RA+ naive T cells. The V and J genes are TRBV12-3 or TRBV12-4 and TRBJ1-1, with D unclear. The receptor was derived from a human donor in good health. Some libraries in this study had Jurkat cell RNA spiked in. The CDR3, as DNA: TGTGCCAGCAGTCTGACGACTTACACTGAAGCTTTCTTT. The encoded protein is CASSLTTYTEAFF.